These T cell receptor beta chains were read from a single sample in a study of blood T cell repertoires in COVID-19. Measured with immunoSEQ multiplex PCR; TCRdb has only the in-frame clones, and not every one. The table includes about 200,000 clones, 80% detected once. Sequenced: peripheral blood. The origin of the receptors is a woman in her sixties or seventies with acute or convalescent COVID-19. Both conserved end residues are part of each CDR3. Fields, in order: D gene, clone size, V gene, J gene, CDR3 protein, CDR3 DNA. The D gene is left open where the match is weak. The size of a clone is reported for some rows only, either as once, few or many, or as a class for expanded clones.

d_call: .
clone_size: .
v_call: TRBV18
j_call: TRBJ2-3
cdr3_aa: CASSGTSTDTQYF
cdr3_nt: TGTGCCAGCTCAGGGACTAGCACAGATACGCAGTATTTT

d_call: TRBD1
clone_size: .
v_call: TRBV24-1
j_call: TRBJ1-5
cdr3_aa: CATSEGTGGVQPQHF
cdr3_nt: TGTGCCACCAGTGAGGGGACAGGGGGTGTTCAGCCCCAGCATTTT

d_call: TRBD1
clone_size: .
v_call: TRBV19
j_call: TRBJ2-5
cdr3_aa: CASQGGTGGLVKTQYF
cdr3_nt: TGTGCCAGCCAAGGAGGGACAGGGGGCTTAGTAAAGACCCAGTACTTC

d_call: TRBD1
clone_size: .
v_call: TRBV7-9
j_call: TRBJ1-6
cdr3_aa: CASSLWTGGNSPLHF
cdr3_nt: TGTGCCAGCAGCTTATGGACAGGGGGCAATTCACCCCTCCACTTT

d_call: .
clone_size: .
v_call: TRBV6-5
j_call: TRBJ1-6
cdr3_aa: CASNERRNSPLHF
cdr3_nt: TGTGCCAGCAACGAAAGGAGAAATTCACCCCTCCACTTT

d_call: .
clone_size: once
v_call: TRBV7-2
j_call: TRBJ2-2
cdr3_aa: CASSLDITGELFF
cdr3_nt: TGTGCCAGCAGCTTGGACATCACCGGGGAGCTGTTTTTT

d_call: TRBD2
clone_size: once
v_call: TRBV5-1
j_call: TRBJ2-3
cdr3_aa: CASSAGGTSGGRSADTQYF
cdr3_nt: TGCGCCAGCAGCGCGGGTGGGACTAGCGGGGGCCGTTCGGCAGATACGCAGTATTTT

d_call: .
clone_size: .
v_call: TRBV5-5
j_call: TRBJ2-1
cdr3_aa: CASSVDIYSYNEQFF
cdr3_nt: TGTGCCAGCAGCGTTGACATTTACTCCTACAATGAGCAGTTCTTC

d_call: .
clone_size: .
v_call: TRBV27
j_call: TRBJ2-3
cdr3_aa: CASRPSGTDTQYF
cdr3_nt: TGTGCCAGCAGGCCTAGCGGCACAGATACGCAGTATTTT

d_call: TRBD1
clone_size: .
v_call: TRBV6-5
j_call: TRBJ1-6
cdr3_aa: CASSTWTGGSPLHF
cdr3_nt: TGTGCCAGCAGTACCTGGACAGGCGGTTCACCCCTCCACTTT

d_call: .
clone_size: .
v_call: TRBV14
j_call: TRBJ1-4
cdr3_aa: CASSQAGLTTNEKLFF
cdr3_nt: TGTGCCAGCAGCCAAGCGGGACTCACAACTAATGAAAAACTGTTTTTT

d_call: .
clone_size: .
v_call: TRBV2
j_call: TRBJ1-2
cdr3_aa: CASSEAVRAGGYTF
cdr3_nt: TGTGCCAGCAGCGAGGCAGTTCGTGCGGGTGGCTACACCTTC

d_call: TRBD2
clone_size: .
v_call: TRBV2
j_call: TRBJ2-5
cdr3_aa: CASRILAGFQETQYF
cdr3_nt: TGTGCCAGCAGGATACTAGCGGGATTCCAAGAGACCCAGTACTTC

d_call: .
clone_size: .
v_call: TRBV5-1
j_call: TRBJ2-7
cdr3_aa: CASSLDRSIYEQYF
cdr3_nt: TGCGCCAGCAGCTTGGACAGATCCATCTACGAGCAGTACTTC

d_call: .
clone_size: few
v_call: TRBV28
j_call: TRBJ1-2
cdr3_aa: CASSREEPLGGYTF
cdr3_nt: TGTGCCAGCAGTAGGGAGGAACCATTAGGTGGCTACACCTTC

d_call: .
clone_size: few
v_call: TRBV5-1
j_call: TRBJ1-1
cdr3_aa: CASSLDWGPTPEAFF
cdr3_nt: TGCGCCAGCAGCTTGGATTGGGGGCCTACCCCTGAAGCTTTCTTT

d_call: TRBD1
clone_size: .
v_call: TRBV7-2
j_call: TRBJ2-7
cdr3_aa: CASSLGDRPEQYF
cdr3_nt: TGTGCCAGCAGCTTGGGGGACAGACCCGAGCAGTACTTC

d_call: .
clone_size: few
v_call: TRBV25-1
j_call: TRBJ1-1
cdr3_aa: CASIQPDRGGAFF
cdr3_nt: TGTGCCAGCATCCAACCGGACCGGGGGGGAGCTTTCTTT

d_call: .
clone_size: .
v_call: TRBV6-5
j_call: TRBJ1-1
cdr3_aa: CASSYSRQMNTEAFF
cdr3_nt: TGTGCCAGCAGTTACTCGAGACAGATGAACACTGAAGCTTTCTTT

d_call: TRBD1
clone_size: few
v_call: TRBV6-1
j_call: TRBJ2-7
cdr3_aa: CASSEGQGAGEQYF
cdr3_nt: TGTGCCAGCAGTGAAGGACAGGGGGCTGGGGAGCAGTACTTC

d_call: TRBD2
clone_size: once
v_call: TRBV9
j_call: TRBJ2-5
cdr3_aa: CASSVDGGAVIETQYF
cdr3_nt: TGTGCCAGCAGCGTGGACGGGGGGGCCGTGATAGAGACCCAGTACTTC

d_call: TRBD2
clone_size: .
v_call: TRBV5-8
j_call: TRBJ2-7
cdr3_aa: CASSLGGGTPYEQYF
cdr3_nt: TGTGCCAGCAGCTTGGGGGGGGGAACGCCCTACGAGCAGTACTTC

d_call: .
clone_size: .
v_call: TRBV18
j_call: TRBJ2-2
cdr3_aa: CASSPRVQGSGNTGELFF
cdr3_nt: TGTGCCAGCTCACCACGGGTACAGGGATCAGGGAACACCGGGGAGCTGTTTTTT

d_call: .
clone_size: .
v_call: TRBV11-2
j_call: TRBJ2-3
cdr3_aa: CASSLDADTQYF
cdr3_nt: TGTGCCAGCAGCTTAGATGCGGATACGCAGTATTTT

d_call: .
clone_size: .
v_call: TRBV30
j_call: TRBJ1-2
cdr3_aa: CAWSGQANYGYTF
cdr3_nt: TGTGCCTGGAGTGGACAGGCGAACTATGGCTACACCTTC

d_call: TRBD1
clone_size: .
v_call: TRBV5-1
j_call: TRBJ1-3
cdr3_aa: CASSISTGAGNTIYF
cdr3_nt: TGCGCCAGCAGCATTTCGACAGGGGCGGGTAACACCATATATTTT

d_call: TRBD2
clone_size: .
v_call: TRBV7-2
j_call: TRBJ2-5
cdr3_aa: CASRPSSGGAWETQYF
cdr3_nt: TGTGCCAGCAGACCCTCTAGCGGGGGGGCCTGGGAGACCCAGTACTTC

d_call: .
clone_size: .
v_call: TRBV3-1/TRBV3-2
j_call: TRBJ1-1
cdr3_aa: CASSLRDTPNTEAFF
cdr3_nt: TGTGCCAGCAGCCTACGGGACACGCCGAACACTGAAGCTTTCTTT

d_call: TRBD1
clone_size: .
v_call: TRBV10-1
j_call: TRBJ2-1
cdr3_aa: CASSEFTPGTVHNEQFF
cdr3_nt: TGCGCCAGCAGTGAGTTCACCCCCGGGACAGTTCACAATGAGCAGTTCTTC

d_call: .
clone_size: once
v_call: TRBV7-2
j_call: TRBJ2-7
cdr3_aa: CASSLGLLRYEQYF
cdr3_nt: TGTGCCAGCAGCTTAGGACTTTTGCGCTACGAGCAGTACTTC

d_call: .
clone_size: .
v_call: TRBV5-1
j_call: TRBJ2-3
cdr3_aa: CASSLGAQDTQYF
cdr3_nt: TGCGCCAGCAGCTTGGGGGCACAGGATACGCAGTATTTT

d_call: .
clone_size: .
v_call: TRBV11-2
j_call: TRBJ2-3
cdr3_aa: CASSLRGGSGDTQYF
cdr3_nt: TGTGCCAGCAGCTTACGTGGGGGGAGTGGAGATACGCAGTATTTT

d_call: .
clone_size: once
v_call: TRBV27
j_call: TRBJ2-7
cdr3_aa: CASSLSYEQYF
cdr3_nt: TGTGCCAGCAGTCTCTCCTACGAGCAGTACTTC

d_call: TRBD2
clone_size: .
v_call: TRBV7-2
j_call: TRBJ2-5
cdr3_aa: CASRALGGGTKTQYF
cdr3_nt: TGTGCCAGCCGGGCTTTGGGCGGGGGTACGAAGACCCAGTACTTC

d_call: .
clone_size: .
v_call: TRBV10-3
j_call: TRBJ2-2
cdr3_aa: CAISPYLIGEAGELFF
cdr3_nt: TGTGCCATCAGTCCCTATTTAATCGGGGAAGCCGGGGAGCTGTTTTTT

d_call: .
clone_size: .
v_call: TRBV11-2
j_call: TRBJ2-2
cdr3_aa: CASSFTDGGELFF
cdr3_nt: TGTGCCAGCAGCTTCACAGATGGCGGGGAGCTGTTTTTT

d_call: .
clone_size: once
v_call: TRBV25-1
j_call: TRBJ1-6
cdr3_aa: CASSEVGGVSALHF
cdr3_nt: TGTGCCAGCAGTGAAGTTGGGGGGGTTTCGGCCCTCCACTTT

d_call: .
clone_size: once
v_call: TRBV11-2
j_call: TRBJ2-5
cdr3_aa: CASSRVTQETQYF
cdr3_nt: TGTGCCAGCAGCCGAGTCACCCAAGAGACCCAGTACTTC

d_call: .
clone_size: .
v_call: TRBV2
j_call: TRBJ2-3
cdr3_aa: CASSIQGADTQYF
cdr3_nt: TGTGCCAGCAGTATCCAGGGTGCAGATACGCAGTATTTT

d_call: TRBD2
clone_size: .
v_call: TRBV24-1
j_call: TRBJ2-1
cdr3_aa: CATSDSPSTSGYNNEQFF
cdr3_nt: TGTGCCACCAGTGATTCCCCCTCCACTAGCGGGTATAACAATGAGCAGTTCTTC

d_call: .
clone_size: .
v_call: TRBV18
j_call: TRBJ2-1
cdr3_aa: CASSPPPGANEQFF
cdr3_nt: TGTGCCAGCTCACCACCTCCAGGGGCCAATGAGCAGTTCTTC

d_call: TRBD2
clone_size: once
v_call: TRBV3-1/TRBV3-2
j_call: TRBJ2-2
cdr3_aa: CASTSRTSLAGELFF
cdr3_nt: TGTGCCAGCACCAGTCGGACTAGCCTTGCCGGGGAGCTGTTTTTT

d_call: TRBD1
clone_size: .
v_call: TRBV7-3
j_call: TRBJ2-1
cdr3_aa: CASSSSGQGIGEQFF
cdr3_nt: TGTGCCAGCAGCTCATCGGGACAGGGGATCGGTGAGCAGTTCTTC

d_call: TRBD1
clone_size: .
v_call: TRBV7-2
j_call: TRBJ2-7
cdr3_aa: CASSPAWTGGGEQYF
cdr3_nt: TGTGCCAGCAGCCCTGCTTGGACAGGGGGCGGCGAGCAGTACTTC

d_call: TRBD1
clone_size: once
v_call: TRBV7-9
j_call: TRBJ2-1
cdr3_aa: CASSLEGQGWMGIDEQFF
cdr3_nt: TGTGCCAGCAGCTTAGAGGGACAGGGGTGGATGGGGATTGATGAGCAGTTCTTC

d_call: .
clone_size: .
v_call: TRBV7-2
j_call: TRBJ2-7
cdr3_aa: CASSLDNRKQYF
cdr3_nt: TGTGCCAGCAGCTTGGACAACCGCAAGCAGTACTTC

d_call: TRBD2
clone_size: once
v_call: TRBV7-2
j_call: TRBJ2-2
cdr3_aa: CASSLFGTSGVGTGELFF
cdr3_nt: TGTGCCAGCAGCTTATTCGGGACTAGCGGGGTCGGCACCGGGGAGCTGTTTTTT

d_call: TRBD2
clone_size: many
v_call: TRBV30
j_call: TRBJ2-3
cdr3_aa: CAWSLREGDTQYF
cdr3_nt: TGTGCCTGGAGTCTGAGGGAGGGAGATACGCAGTATTTT

d_call: .
clone_size: .
v_call: TRBV7-2
j_call: TRBJ1-1
cdr3_aa: CASSLRVRDTEAFF
cdr3_nt: TGTGCCAGCAGCCTCAGGGTTAGGGACACTGAAGCTTTCTTT

d_call: TRBD2
clone_size: .
v_call: TRBV5-1
j_call: TRBJ2-1
cdr3_aa: CASSLVASGYNEQFF
cdr3_nt: TGCGCCAGCAGCTTGGTCGCTAGCGGTTACAATGAGCAGTTCTTC

d_call: TRBD2
clone_size: .
v_call: TRBV7-8
j_call: TRBJ2-3
cdr3_aa: CASSLATGGRADTQYF
cdr3_nt: TGTGCCAGCAGCTTAGCGACGGGGGGGCGTGCAGATACGCAGTATTTT

d_call: TRBD1
clone_size: .
v_call: TRBV20-1
j_call: TRBJ2-7
cdr3_aa: CSASRGEQYF
cdr3_nt: TGCAGTGCTTCCAGGGGGGAGCAGTACTTC

d_call: .
clone_size: few
v_call: TRBV7-8
j_call: TRBJ2-7
cdr3_aa: CASSLGAGSYEQYF
cdr3_nt: TGTGCCAGCAGCTTAGGCGCGGGCTCCTACGAGCAGTACTTC

d_call: TRBD2
clone_size: .
v_call: TRBV2
j_call: TRBJ2-3
cdr3_aa: CASSEALGASGVFLGGQYF
cdr3_nt: TGTGCCAGCAGTGAAGCGCTGGGGGCTAGCGGGGTTTTCCTGGGTGGGCAGTATTTT

d_call: .
clone_size: .
v_call: TRBV7-9
j_call: TRBJ2-7
cdr3_aa: CASSRPGAQSYEQYF
cdr3_nt: TGTGCCAGCAGCCGCCCTGGGGCACAGTCCTACGAGCAGTACTTC

d_call: .
clone_size: .
v_call: TRBV2
j_call: TRBJ1-3
cdr3_aa: CASSGGDFPSGNTIYF
cdr3_nt: TGTGCCAGCAGTGGAGGGGACTTCCCGTCTGGAAACACCATATATTTT

d_call: .
clone_size: .
v_call: TRBV9
j_call: TRBJ2-7
cdr3_aa: CASSERHSQSYEQYF
cdr3_nt: TGTGCCAGCAGTGAAAGACACTCACAATCCTACGAGCAGTACTTC